This TCR beta chain derives from a study of cytomegalovirus exposure and HLA in healthy donors. CDR3 size: 12 residues. Trimming took 5 bases from V and 9 from J, leaving 15 bases between them. The V gene's germline CDR1 is GTSNPN and CDR2 SVGIG (reference sequence). Primers included in the PCR were 60 Vbeta and 13 Jbeta primers. Profiling relied on immunoSEQ multiplex PCR, and the TCRdb table lists in-frame clones only, not all of them. Among 150,000 to 200,000 clones listed, 70% to 80% were seen once. The chain combines TRBV30 with TRBJ2-3; D unclear. The source of this sequence is a man younger than 35 in good health and CMV-seronegative. Sequenced material: PBMCs. DNA of the CDR3: TGTGCCTGGGTAGCTCTCCCGGCGACGCAGTATTTT. It is translated as CAWVALPATQYF.